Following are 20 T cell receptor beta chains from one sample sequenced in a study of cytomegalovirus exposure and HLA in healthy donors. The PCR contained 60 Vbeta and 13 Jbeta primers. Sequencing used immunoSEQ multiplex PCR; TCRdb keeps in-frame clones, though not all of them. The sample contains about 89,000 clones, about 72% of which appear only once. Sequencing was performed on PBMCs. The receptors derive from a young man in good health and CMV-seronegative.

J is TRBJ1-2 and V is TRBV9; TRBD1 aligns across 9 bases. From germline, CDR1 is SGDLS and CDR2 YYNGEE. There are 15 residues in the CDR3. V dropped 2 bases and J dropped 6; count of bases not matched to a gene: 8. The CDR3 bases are TGTGCCAGCAGCGTCGGGACAGGGTATACGGATGGCTACACCTTC. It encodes CASSVGTGYTDGYTF.

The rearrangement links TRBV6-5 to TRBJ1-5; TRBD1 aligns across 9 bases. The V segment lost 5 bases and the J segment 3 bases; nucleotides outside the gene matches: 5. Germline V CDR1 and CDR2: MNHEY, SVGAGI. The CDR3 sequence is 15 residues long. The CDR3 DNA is TGTGCCAGCAGTAAGGGACAGGGCGCCAATCAGCCCCAGCATTTT. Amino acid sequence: CASSKGQGANQPQHF.

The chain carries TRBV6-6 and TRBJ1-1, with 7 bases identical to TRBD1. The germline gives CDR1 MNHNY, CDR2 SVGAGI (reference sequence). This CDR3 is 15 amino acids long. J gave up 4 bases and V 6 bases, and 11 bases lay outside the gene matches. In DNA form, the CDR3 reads TGTGCCAGCAGCCACGACAGGGTTGGGGGCACTGAAGCTTTCTTT. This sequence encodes CASSHDRVGGTEAFF.

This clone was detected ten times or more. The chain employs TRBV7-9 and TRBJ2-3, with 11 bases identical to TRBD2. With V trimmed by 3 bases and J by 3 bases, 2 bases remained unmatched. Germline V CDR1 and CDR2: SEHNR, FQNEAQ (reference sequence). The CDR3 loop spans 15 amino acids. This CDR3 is CASSFTSGGTDTQYF. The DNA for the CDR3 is TGTGCCAGCAGCTTTACTAGCGGGGGAACAGATACGCAGTATTTT.

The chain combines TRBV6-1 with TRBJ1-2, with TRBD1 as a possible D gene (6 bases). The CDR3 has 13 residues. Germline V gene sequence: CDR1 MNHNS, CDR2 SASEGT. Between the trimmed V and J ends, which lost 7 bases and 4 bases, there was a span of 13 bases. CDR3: CASTVRGTYGYTF. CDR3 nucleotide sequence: TGTGCCAGCACCGTCAGGGGCACCTATGGCTACACCTTC.

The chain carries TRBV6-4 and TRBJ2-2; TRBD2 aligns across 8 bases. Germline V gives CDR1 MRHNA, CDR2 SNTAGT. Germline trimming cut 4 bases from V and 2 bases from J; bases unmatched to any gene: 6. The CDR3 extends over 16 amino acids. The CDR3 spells CASSVLAGSNTGELFF. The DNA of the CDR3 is TGTGCCAGCAGTGTGCTAGCGGGTTCAAACACCGGGGAGCTGTTTTTT.

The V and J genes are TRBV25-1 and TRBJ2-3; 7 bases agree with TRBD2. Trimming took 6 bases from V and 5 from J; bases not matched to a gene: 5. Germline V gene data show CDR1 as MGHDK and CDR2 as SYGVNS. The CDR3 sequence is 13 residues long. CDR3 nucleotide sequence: TGTGCCAGCAGAAGCGGGGCCTTAGATACGCAGTATTTT. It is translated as CASRSGALDTQYF.

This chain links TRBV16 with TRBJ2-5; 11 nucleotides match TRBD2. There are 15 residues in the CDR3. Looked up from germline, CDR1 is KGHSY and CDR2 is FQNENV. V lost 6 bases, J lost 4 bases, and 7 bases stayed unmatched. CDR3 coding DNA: TGTGCCAGCAGTCCCACTAGCGGGGGAGGAGAGACCCAGTACTTC. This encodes CASSPTSGGGETQYF. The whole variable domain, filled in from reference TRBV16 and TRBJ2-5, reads GEEVAQTPKHLVRGEGQKAKLYCAPIKGHSYVFWYQQVLKNEFKFLISFQNENVFDETGMPKERFSAKCLPNSPCSLEIQATKLEDSAVYFCASSPTSGGGETQYFGPGTRLLVL.

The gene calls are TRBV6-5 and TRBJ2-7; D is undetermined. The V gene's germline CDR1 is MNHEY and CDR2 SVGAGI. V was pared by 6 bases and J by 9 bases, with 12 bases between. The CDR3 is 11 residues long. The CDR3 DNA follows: TGTGCCAGCAGCAACATTCTAGGGCAGTACTTC. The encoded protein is CASSNILGQYF.

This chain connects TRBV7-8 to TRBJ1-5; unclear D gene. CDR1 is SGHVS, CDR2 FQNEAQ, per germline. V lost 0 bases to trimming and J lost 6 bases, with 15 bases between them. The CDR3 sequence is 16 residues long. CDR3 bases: TGTGCCAGCAGCTTAGCTAGTCGGGGTCAAAGTCAGCCCCAGCATTTT. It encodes CASSLASRGQSQPQHF. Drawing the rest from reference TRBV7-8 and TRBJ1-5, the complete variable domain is GAGVSQSPRYKVAKRGQDVALRCDPISGHVSLFWYQQALGQGPEFLTYFQNEAQLDKSGLPSDRFFAERPEGSVSTLKIQRTQQEDSAVYLCASSLASRGQSQPQHFGDGTRLSIL.

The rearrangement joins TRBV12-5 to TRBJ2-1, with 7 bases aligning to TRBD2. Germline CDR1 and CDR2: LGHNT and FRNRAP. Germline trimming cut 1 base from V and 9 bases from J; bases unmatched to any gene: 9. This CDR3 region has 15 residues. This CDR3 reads CASGLGSGVVGEQFF. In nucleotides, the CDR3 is TGTGCTAGTGGTTTGGGGAGCGGGGTAGTGGGTGAGCAGTTCTTC.

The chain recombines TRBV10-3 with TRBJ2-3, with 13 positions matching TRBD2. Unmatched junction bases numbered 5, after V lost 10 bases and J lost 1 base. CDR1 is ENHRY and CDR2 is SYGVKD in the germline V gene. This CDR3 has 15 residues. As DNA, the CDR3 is TGTGCCACTCTCGGACTAGCGGGGGGCACAGATACGCAGTATTTT. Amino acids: CATLGLAGGTDTQYF.

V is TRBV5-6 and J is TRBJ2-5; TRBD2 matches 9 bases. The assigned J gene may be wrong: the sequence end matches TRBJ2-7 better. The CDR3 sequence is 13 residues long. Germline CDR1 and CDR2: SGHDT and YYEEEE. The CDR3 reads CASSEGLAPEQYF. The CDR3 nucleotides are TGTGCCAGCAGCGAAGGACTAGCGCCCGAGCAGTACTTC.

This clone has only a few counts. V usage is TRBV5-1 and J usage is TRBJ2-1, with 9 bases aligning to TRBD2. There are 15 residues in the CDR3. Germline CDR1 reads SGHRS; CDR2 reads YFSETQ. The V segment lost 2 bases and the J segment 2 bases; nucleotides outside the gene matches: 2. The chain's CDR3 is CASSFSSGAYNEQFF. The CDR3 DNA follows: TGCGCCAGCAGCTTTTCTAGCGGGGCCTACAATGAGCAGTTCTTC.

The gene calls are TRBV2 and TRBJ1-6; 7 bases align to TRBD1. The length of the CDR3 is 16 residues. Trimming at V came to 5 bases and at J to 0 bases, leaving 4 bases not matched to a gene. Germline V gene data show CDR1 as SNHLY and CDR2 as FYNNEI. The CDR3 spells CASSRQGYSYNSPLHF. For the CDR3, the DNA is TGTGCCAGCAGTCGACAGGGTTACTCCTATAATTCACCCCTCCACTTT.

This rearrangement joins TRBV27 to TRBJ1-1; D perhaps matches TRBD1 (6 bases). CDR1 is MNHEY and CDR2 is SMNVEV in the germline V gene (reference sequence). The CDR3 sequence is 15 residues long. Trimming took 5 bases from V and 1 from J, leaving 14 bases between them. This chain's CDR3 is CASSETRGGNTEAFF. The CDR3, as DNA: TGTGCCAGCAGTGAGACGAGAGGGGGGAACACTGAAGCTTTCTTT.

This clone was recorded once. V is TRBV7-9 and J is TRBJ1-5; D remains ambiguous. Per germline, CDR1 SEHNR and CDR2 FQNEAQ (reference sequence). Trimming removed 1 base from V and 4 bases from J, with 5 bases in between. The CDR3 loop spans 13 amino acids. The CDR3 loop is CASSLDGNQPQHF. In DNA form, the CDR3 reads TGTGCCAGCAGCTTAGACGGGAATCAGCCCCAGCATTTT. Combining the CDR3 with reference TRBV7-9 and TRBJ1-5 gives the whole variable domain DTGVSQNPRHKITKRGQNVTFRCDPISEHNRLYWYRQTLGQGPEFLTYFQNEAQLEKSRLLSDRFSAERPKGSFSTLEIQRTEQGDSAMYLCASSLDGNQPQHFGDGTRLSIL.

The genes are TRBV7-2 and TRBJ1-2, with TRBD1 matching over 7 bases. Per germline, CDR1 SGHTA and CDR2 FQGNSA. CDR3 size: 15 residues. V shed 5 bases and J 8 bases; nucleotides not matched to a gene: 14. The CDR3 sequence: CASSRQRDSVQGYTF. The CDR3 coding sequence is TGTGCCAGCAGCCGACAAAGGGACAGTGTGCAGGGCTACACCTTC.

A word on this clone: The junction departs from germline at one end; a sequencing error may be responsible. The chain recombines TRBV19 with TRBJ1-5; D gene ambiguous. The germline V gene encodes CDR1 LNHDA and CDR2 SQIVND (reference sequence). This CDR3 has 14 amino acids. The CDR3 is CASGPGLQNRPQHF. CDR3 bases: TGTGCCAGTGGACCTGGACTTCAGAATCGGCCCCAGCATTTT.

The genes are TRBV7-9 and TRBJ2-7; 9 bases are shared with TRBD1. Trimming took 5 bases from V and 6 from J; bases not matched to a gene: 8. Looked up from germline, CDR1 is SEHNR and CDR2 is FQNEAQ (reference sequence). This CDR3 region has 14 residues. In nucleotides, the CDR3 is TGTGCCAGCAGCCCGCCGGGACAGGGAATCGAGCAGTACTTC. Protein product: CASSPPGQGIEQYF. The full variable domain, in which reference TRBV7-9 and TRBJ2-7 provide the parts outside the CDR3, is DTGVSQNPRHKITKRGQNVTFRCDPISEHNRLYWYRQTLGQGPEFLTYFQNEAQLEKSRLLSDRFSAERPKGSFSTLEIQRTEQGDSAMYLCASSPPGQGIEQYFGPGTRLTVT.